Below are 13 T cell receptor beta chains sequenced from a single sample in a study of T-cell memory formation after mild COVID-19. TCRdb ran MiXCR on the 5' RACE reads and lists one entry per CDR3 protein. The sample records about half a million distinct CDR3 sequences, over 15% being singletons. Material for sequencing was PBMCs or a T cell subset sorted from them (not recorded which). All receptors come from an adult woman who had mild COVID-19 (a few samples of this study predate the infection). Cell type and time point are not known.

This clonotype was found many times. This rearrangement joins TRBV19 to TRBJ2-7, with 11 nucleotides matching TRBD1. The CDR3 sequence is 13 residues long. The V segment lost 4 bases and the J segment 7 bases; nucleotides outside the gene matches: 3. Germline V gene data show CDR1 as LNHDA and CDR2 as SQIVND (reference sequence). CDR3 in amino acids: CASSTDRGREQYF. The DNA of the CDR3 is TGTGCCAGTAGTACGGACAGGGGGCGGGAGCAGTACTTC.

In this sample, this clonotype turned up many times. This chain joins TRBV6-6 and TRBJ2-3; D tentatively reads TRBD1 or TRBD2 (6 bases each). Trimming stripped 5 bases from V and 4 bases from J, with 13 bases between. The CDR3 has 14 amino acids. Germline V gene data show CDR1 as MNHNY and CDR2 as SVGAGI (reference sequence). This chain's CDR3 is CASSPRGVSDTQYF. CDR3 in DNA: TGTGCCAGCAGTCCGAGGGGGGTCTCAGATACGCAGTATTTT.

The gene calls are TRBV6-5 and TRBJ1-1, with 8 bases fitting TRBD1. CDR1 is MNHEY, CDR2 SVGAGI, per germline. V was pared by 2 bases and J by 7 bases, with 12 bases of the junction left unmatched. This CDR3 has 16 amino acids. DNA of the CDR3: TGTGCCAGCAGTTACAGTCAGGGGGCGTGGGGGGTTGAAGCTTTCTTT. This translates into CASSYSQGAWGVEAFF.

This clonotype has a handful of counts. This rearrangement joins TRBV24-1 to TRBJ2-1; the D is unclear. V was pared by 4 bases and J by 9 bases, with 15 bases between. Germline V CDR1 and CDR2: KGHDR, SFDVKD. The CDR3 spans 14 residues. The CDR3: CATSDPRTILEQFF. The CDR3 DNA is TGTGCCACCAGTGACCCTAGGACCATTCTTGAGCAGTTCTTC.

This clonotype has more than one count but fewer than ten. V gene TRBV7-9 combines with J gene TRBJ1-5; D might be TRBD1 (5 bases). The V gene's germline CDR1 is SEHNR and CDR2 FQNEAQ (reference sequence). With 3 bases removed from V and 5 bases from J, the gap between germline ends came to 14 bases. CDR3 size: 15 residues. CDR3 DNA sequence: TGTGCCAGCAGCTTTGGATGGGGCCATGATCAGCCCCAGCATTTT. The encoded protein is CASSFGWGHDQPQHF.

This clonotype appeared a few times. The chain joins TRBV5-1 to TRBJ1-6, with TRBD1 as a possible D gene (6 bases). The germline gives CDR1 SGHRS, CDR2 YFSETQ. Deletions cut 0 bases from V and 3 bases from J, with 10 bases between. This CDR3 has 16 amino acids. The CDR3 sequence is CASSLEGGFYNSPLHF. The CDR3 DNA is TGCGCCAGCAGCTTGGAGGGGGGGTTCTATAATTCACCCCTCCACTTT.

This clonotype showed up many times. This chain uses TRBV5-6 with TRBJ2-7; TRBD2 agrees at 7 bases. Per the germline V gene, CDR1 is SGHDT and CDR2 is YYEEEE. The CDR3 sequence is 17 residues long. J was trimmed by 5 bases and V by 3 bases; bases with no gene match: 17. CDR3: CASSWMTKRRRGNEQYF. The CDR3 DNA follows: TGTGCCAGCAGCTGGATGACTAAGCGGAGGCGGGGGAACGAGCAGTACTTC. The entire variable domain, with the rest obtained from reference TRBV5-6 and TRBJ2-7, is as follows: DAGVTQSPTHLIKTRGQQVTLRCSPKSGHDTVSWYQQALGQGPQFIFQYYEEEERQRGNFPDRFSGHQFPNYSSELNVNALLLGDSALYLCASSWMTKRRRGNEQYFGPGTRLTVT.

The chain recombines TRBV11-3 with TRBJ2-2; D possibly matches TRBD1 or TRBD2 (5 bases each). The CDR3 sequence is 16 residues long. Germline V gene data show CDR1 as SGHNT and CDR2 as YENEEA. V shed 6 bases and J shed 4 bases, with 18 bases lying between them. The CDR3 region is CASSFRRPGPTGELFF. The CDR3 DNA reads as TGTGCCAGCAGTTTTAGGAGGCCGGGGCCCACCGGGGAGCTGTTTTTT.

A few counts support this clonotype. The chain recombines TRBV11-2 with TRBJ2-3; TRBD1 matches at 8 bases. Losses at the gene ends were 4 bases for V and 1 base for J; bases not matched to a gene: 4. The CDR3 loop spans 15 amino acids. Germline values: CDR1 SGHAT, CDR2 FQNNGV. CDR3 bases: TGTGCCAGCAGCTCCCAGGGGGCTGGCACAGATACGCAGTATTTT. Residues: CASSSQGAGTDTQYF.

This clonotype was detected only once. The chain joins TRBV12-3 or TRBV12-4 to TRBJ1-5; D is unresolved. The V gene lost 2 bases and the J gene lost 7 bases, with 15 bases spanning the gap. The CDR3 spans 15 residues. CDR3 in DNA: TGTGCCAGCAGTTTAAACTTGGCAGGAGGACAGCCCCAGCATTTT. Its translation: CASSLNLAGGQPQHF.

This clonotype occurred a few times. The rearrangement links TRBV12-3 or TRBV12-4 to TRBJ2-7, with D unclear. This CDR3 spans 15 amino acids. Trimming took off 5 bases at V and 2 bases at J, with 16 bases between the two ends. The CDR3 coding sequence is TGTGCCAGCAGTCTATATCCGTCAGGAACCTACGAGCAGTACTTC. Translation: CASSLYPSGTYEQYF.

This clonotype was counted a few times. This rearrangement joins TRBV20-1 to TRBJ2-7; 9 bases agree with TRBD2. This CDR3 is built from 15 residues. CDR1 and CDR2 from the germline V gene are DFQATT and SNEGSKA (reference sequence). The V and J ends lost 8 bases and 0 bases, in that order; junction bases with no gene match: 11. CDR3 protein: CSISRLAGNSYEQYF. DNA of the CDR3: TGCAGTATAAGTCGGCTAGCGGGAAACTCCTACGAGCAGTACTTC.

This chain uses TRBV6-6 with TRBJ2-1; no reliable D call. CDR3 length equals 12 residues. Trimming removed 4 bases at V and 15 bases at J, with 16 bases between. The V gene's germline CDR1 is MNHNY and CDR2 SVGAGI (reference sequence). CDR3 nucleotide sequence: TGTGCCAGCAGTTCTCAGATTCTTCATTGGTTCTTC. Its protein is CASSSQILHWFF.